This T cell receptor beta chain derives from a study of beta chain features in type 1 diabetes. Study in general: Age, gender and cell yields were alike across patients and healthy donors.

Donors underwent one heparinised blood draw, about 110 mL on average. Study-level findings and limits: A definitive answer on HLA type influencing TCRB rearrangement was not reached here.

The CDR3 covers 14 residues. Germline CDR1 reads SSHAT; CDR2 reads FNYEAQ (reference sequence). Every bit of the isolated RNA underwent reverse transcription, so sequencing read expressed TCRB transcripts. Clones were read by immunoSEQ multiplex PCR, and TCRdb kept only the in-frame ones, dropping some. Of fewer than 900,000 clones in the sample, roughly 16% are singletons; the top ten hold roughly 0.025%. This clone turned up a few times. Its antigen is not identified. Germline and junction disagree at one end, which may indicate a read error. The sequence derives from a woman between 18 and 30 years old in good health. V and J are TRBV7-7 and TRBJ2-5, with 7 bases aligning to TRBD1. The sequencing input was naive CD4+ T cells from blood. The CDR3 spells CASSPDRVVETQYF. The CDR3 region has the DNA TGTGCTAGCAGCCCCGACAGGGTTGTGGAGACCCAGTACTTC.